The 19 T cell receptor beta chains reported below all come from one sample, sequenced in a study of beta chain features in type 1 diabetes. The entirety of the isolated RNA underwent reverse transcription, so expressed TCRB transcripts were sequenced. Profiling relied on immunoSEQ multiplex PCR, and the TCRdb table lists in-frame clones only, not all of them. The table records about 250,000 clones, 14% of them present only once. Sequenced: naive CD4+ T cells from blood. All receptors come from a woman between 40 and 50 years old in good health.

There are a few counts of this clone. CDR3: CASSLTGGPLNTQYF. The CDR3, as DNA: TGTGCCAGCAGTTTAACGGGGGGCCCCCTGAATACGCAGTATTTT. This rearrangement joins TRBV27 to TRBJ2-3, with D possibly matching TRBD2 (7 bases). CDR1 is MNHEY, CDR2 SMNVEV, per germline (reference sequence). V lost 2 bases and J lost 7, with 16 bases in between. This CDR3 has 15 amino acids.

This clone was counted only a few times. The chain recombines TRBV7-2 with TRBJ2-1; 11 nucleotides match TRBD2. Losses at the gene ends were 2 bases for V and 8 bases for J; bases not matched to a gene: 5. The germline gives CDR1 SGHTA, CDR2 FQGNSA. The CDR3 has 15 amino acids. DNA for the CDR3: TGTGCCAGCAGCTTAATTAGCGGGGGGGCCTATGAGCAGTTCTTC. Encoded protein: CASSLISGGAYEQFF.

This clone was seen only a few times. V and J are TRBV27 and TRBJ1-2, with D perhaps TRBD1 (6 bases). The V and J ends lost 5 bases and 8 bases respectively, with 15 bases between them. Germline CDR1 reads MNHEY; CDR2 reads SMNVEV (reference sequence). This CDR3 is 13 amino acids long. This CDR3 reads CASSHGRGDGYTF. The CDR3 DNA sequence: TGTGCCAGCAGTCACGGGAGGGGGGACGGCTACACCTTC.

This clone is a singleton in its sample. The chain couples TRBV5-1 to TRBJ1-3; 7 bases match TRBD1. From germline, CDR1 is SGHRS and CDR2 YFSETQ. CDR3 size: 15 residues. Trimming cost V 4 bases and J 0 bases; bases outside gene matches: 4. CDR3 coding DNA: TGCGCCAGCAGCCTAGGACAGGCCTCTGGAAACACCATATATTTT. Protein: CASSLGQASGNTIYF.

CDR3 DNA sequence: TGTGCCAGCAGTGGGGACTCTTATACGCAGTATTTT. Translation gives CASSGDSYTQYF. The rearrangement uses TRBV2 and TRBJ2-3, with a weak D call TRBD2 (6 bases). The CDR3 runs to 12 residues. Deletions cut 4 bases from V and 7 bases from J, with 9 bases between. Germline V gives CDR1 SNHLY, CDR2 FYNNEI.

The sample holds a few counts of this clone. CDR3 nucleotides: TGTGCCAGCAGTTTGACAGGATGGGAAAAACTGTTTTTT. Encoded protein: CASSLTGWEKLFF. The chain recombines TRBV27 with TRBJ1-4; a possible D gene is TRBD1 (6 bases). CDR3 length equals 13 residues. Germline CDR1 MNHEY, CDR2 SMNVEV (reference sequence). V lost 3 bases and J 8 bases, leaving 10 bases between the germline ends.

There are a few counts of this clone. The rearrangement joins TRBV9 to TRBJ1-2, with 10 bases matching TRBD1. This CDR3 has 15 amino acids. V lost 3 bases to trimming and J lost 5 bases; unmatched junction nucleotides: 7. The germline V gene has CDR1 SGDLS and CDR2 YYNGEE. CDR3 residues: CASSERGQGRYGYTF. The CDR3 region has the DNA TGTGCCAGCAGCGAGAGGGGACAGGGGAGGTATGGCTACACCTTC.

The J gene is TRBJ2-7, the V gene TRBV21-1; whether TRBD1, the table's D call, matches the DNA was not checked. TRBV21-1 is a pseudogene. This CDR3 spans 14 amino acids. In DNA, the CDR3 is TGTGCCAGCAGCAAAAACAACAGACGCTACGAGCAGTACTTC. Translation gives CASSKNNRRYEQYF.

Note on this clone: The same CDR3 can be traced to other DNA sequences in this sample. The chain employs TRBV5-1 and TRBJ2-5, with D perhaps TRBD2 (5 bases). Trimming removed 0 bases at V and 2 bases at J, with 8 bases between. Germline V gene sequence: CDR1 SGHRS, CDR2 YFSETQ. There are 14 residues in the CDR3. The CDR3 region has the DNA TGCGCCAGCAGCTTGGTACCGGGACAAGAGACCCAGTACTTC. Its protein product is CASSLVPGQETQYF.

This clone occurred a few times. The chain carries TRBV5-4 and TRBJ2-5; 12 bases agree with TRBD2. Germline trimming cut 0 bases from V and 4 bases from J; bases unmatched to any gene: 1. Germline CDR1 is SGHNT and CDR2 is YYREEE (reference sequence). The CDR3 runs 15 residues. As DNA, the CDR3 is TGTGCCAGCAGCTTGGAACTAGCGGGGGGAGAGACCCAGTACTTC. Its translation is CASSLELAGGETQYF.

This clone was seen a few times. The chain carries TRBV5-1 and TRBJ2-3; tentative D call: TRBD1 (5 bases). Germline V lookup: CDR1 SGHRS, CDR2 YFSETQ. V lost 0 bases and J lost 2, with 10 bases in between. The CDR3 has 15 amino acids. The CDR3 nucleotides are TGCGCCAGCAGCTTGGACGACAGCTACACAGATACGCAGTATTTT. As protein: CASSLDDSYTDTQYF.

This chain links TRBV19 with TRBJ1-6; TRBD1 aligns across 10 bases. In germline, CDR1 is LNHDA, CDR2 SQIVND (reference sequence). The CDR3 is 16 residues long. The trim removed 6 bases at V and 7 bases at J, leaving 9 bases unmatched. In DNA, the CDR3 is TGTGCCAGTAGGCCTACGACAGGGGGCGGGAATTCACCCCTCCACTTT. Amino acids: CASRPTTGGGNSPLHF.

This chain joins TRBV11-1 and TRBJ1-1; the D gene is possibly TRBD1 (5 bases). V shed 2 bases and J shed 5 bases, with 21 bases lying between them. Germline V gene sequence: CDR1 SGHAT, CDR2 FQDESV (reference sequence). The CDR3 has 17 residues. The CDR3 region is CASSLYPLDTARTEAFF. CDR3 sequence (DNA): TGTGCCAGCAGCTTATACCCTCTGGACACGGCTCGTACTGAAGCTTTCTTT. Filled out from reference TRBV11-1 and TRBJ1-1, the complete variable domain reads EAEVAQSPRYKITEKSQAVAFWCDPISGHATLYWYRQILGQGPELLVQFQDESVVDDSQLPKDRFSAERLKGVDSTLKIQPAELGDSAMYLCASSLYPLDTARTEAFFGQGTRLTVV.

This clone was recorded a few times. The chain employs TRBV7-2 and TRBJ2-1; D perhaps matches TRBD2 (5 bases). The CDR3 has 14 residues. V lost 5 bases and J 1 base, leaving 9 bases between the germline ends. Germline lookup yields CDR1 SGHTA and CDR2 FQGNSA. The CDR3 DNA follows: TGTGCCAGCAGCGTAGACTATTCCTACAATGAGCAGTTCTTC. Residues: CASSVDYSYNEQFF.

This chain uses TRBV2 with TRBJ2-7, with 8 bases matching TRBD2. The CDR3 runs 14 residues. In germline, CDR1 is SNHLY, CDR2 FYNNEI. Trimming at V came to 3 bases and at J to 7 bases, leaving 8 bases not matched to a gene. This CDR3 reads CASSDAAGALEQYF. The CDR3 nucleotides read TGTGCCAGCAGTGATGCAGCGGGGGCCCTGGAGCAGTACTTC.

Written as DNA, the CDR3 is TGCGCCAGCAGCCATGATCGGGACAGGGGGCTTGGAGATACGCAGTATTTT. Translation: CASSHDRDRGLGDTQYF. The chain recombines TRBV4-1 with TRBJ2-3, with 12 bases fitting TRBD1. Germline V gene lookup returns CDR1 MGHRA and CDR2 YSYEKL. The V gene end was trimmed by 3 bases and the J gene end by 5 bases; junction bases not matched to a gene: 9. The CDR3 sequence is 17 residues long.

The J gene is TRBJ2-7, the V gene TRBV12-5; 9 bases are shared with TRBD1. V gave up 5 bases and J gave up 3 bases; unmatched junction bases: 5. CDR3 length: 14 amino acids. Germline loops: CDR1 LGHNT, CDR2 FRNRAP. The CDR3 region has the DNA TGTGCTAGTGGTCAGACAGGGGGAAACTACGAGCAGTACTTC. Encoded protein: CASGQTGGNYEQYF.

This clone was found a few times. The chain couples TRBV6-5 to TRBJ2-5; 8 bases map to TRBD2. CDR3 size: 13 residues. V dropped 5 bases and J dropped 5; count of bases not matched to a gene: 4. From germline, CDR1 is MNHEY and CDR2 SVGAGI. The CDR3 loop reads CASSIQRGETQYF. Here the CDR3 DNA reads TGTGCCAGCAGTATCCAGCGGGGGGAGACCCAGTACTTC.

V is TRBV5-4 and J is TRBJ2-4; the D gene is possibly TRBD2 (6 bases). CDR3 size: 17 residues. Germline lookup yields CDR1 SGHNT and CDR2 YYREEE (reference sequence). V lost 4 bases to trimming and J lost 0 bases, with 17 bases between them. Written as DNA, the CDR3 is TGTGCCAGCAGCAGGGCTAGCGTGAAACTAGCCAAAAACATTCAGTACTTC. Residues: CASSRASVKLAKNIQYF.